This entry features one TCR beta chain sequence. Its antigen is not known. Germline-derived CDR1 and CDR2 are MDHEN and SYDVKM. The length of the CDR3 is 12 residues. V lost 2 bases to trimming and J lost 6 bases, with 8 bases between them. Sequencing used immunoSEQ multiplex PCR; TCRdb keeps in-frame clones, though not all of them. The sample carries roughly 140,000 clones, 85% to 95% recorded once. This entry comes from a study of T cell responses to AZD1222 COVID-19 vaccine. The study, taken as a whole, reports: Increased Spike-specific TCR breadth and depth were observed after two AZD1222 doses. Baseline seropositivity occurred in only a handful of AZD1222 recipients. Of spike-specific TCRs, nearly half reportedly target regions left unmutated in variants. Clonal diversity was possibly underestimated; the donors were predominantly white British and more often female.

The TCR originated in an adult who received the AZD1222 COVID-19 vaccine. This chain connects TRBV28 to TRBJ2-7; D is perhaps TRBD1 (6 bases). The sample here was peripheral blood, taken 28 days after the second AZD1222 dose. CDR3 DNA: TGTGCCAGCAGTTTAGTCAGGGGCGAGCAGTACTTC. This gives the protein CASSLVRGEQYF.